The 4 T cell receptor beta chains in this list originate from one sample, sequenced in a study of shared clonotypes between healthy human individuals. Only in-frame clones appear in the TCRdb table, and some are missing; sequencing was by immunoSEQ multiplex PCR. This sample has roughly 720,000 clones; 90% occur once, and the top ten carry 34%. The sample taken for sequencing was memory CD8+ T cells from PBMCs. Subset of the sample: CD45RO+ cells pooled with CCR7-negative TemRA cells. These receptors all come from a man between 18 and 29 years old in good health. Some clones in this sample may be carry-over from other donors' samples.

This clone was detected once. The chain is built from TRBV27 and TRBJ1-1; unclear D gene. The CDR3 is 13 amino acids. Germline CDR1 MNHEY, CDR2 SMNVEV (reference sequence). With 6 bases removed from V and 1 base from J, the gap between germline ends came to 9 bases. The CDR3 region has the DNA TGTGCCAGCAGCTTGGGCGCGAACACTGAAGCTTTCTTT. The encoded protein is CASSLGANTEAFF.

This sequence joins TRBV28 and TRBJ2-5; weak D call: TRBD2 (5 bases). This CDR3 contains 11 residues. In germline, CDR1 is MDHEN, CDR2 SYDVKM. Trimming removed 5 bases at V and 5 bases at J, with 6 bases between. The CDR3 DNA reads TGTGCCAGCAGTAGGGAGGAGACCCAGTACTTC. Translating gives CASSREETQYF.

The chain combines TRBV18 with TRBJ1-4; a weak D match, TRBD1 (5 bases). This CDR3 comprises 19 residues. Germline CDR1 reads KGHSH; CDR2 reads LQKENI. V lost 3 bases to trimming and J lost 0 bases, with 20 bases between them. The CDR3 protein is CASSPQRRVGAPTNEKLFF. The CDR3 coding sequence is TGTGCCAGCTCACCCCAGCGCAGGGTGGGTGCTCCAACTAATGAAAAACTGTTTTTT. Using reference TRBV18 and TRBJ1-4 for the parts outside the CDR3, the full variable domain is NAGVMQNPRHLVRRRGQEARLRCSPMKGHSHVYWYRQLPEEGLKFMVYLQKENIIDESGMPKERFSAEFPKEGPSILRIQQVVRGDSAAYFCASSPQRRVGAPTNEKLFFGSGTQLSVL.

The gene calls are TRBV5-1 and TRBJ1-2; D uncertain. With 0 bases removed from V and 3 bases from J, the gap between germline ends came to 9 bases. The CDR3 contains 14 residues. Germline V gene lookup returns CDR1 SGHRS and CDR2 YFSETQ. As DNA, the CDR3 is TGCGCCAGCAGCTTGGAGCAAGAATACTATGGCTACACCTTC. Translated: CASSLEQEYYGYTF.